These 26 T cell receptor beta chains came from one sample sequenced in a study of OX40 agonist ivuxolimab in advanced cancers. TCRdb keeps only in-frame clones here, not all; method: immunoSEQ multiplex PCR. Here the sample spans 70,000 or so clones, 70% to 90% being singletons. The source material was CD4+ or CD8+ T cells sorted from blood, sampled in a trial of the OX40 agonist ivuxolimab. The receptors originated from an adult with an advanced solid tumor such as melanoma, head and neck, liver or kidney cancer.

In its sample, this clone was seen once. The chain combines TRBV5-3 with TRBJ2-3, with 9 bases matching TRBD2. TRBV5-3 has ORF status, its function being uncertain. This CDR3 is built from 16 residues. J gave up 0 bases and V 4 bases, and 6 bases lay outside the gene matches. The CDR3 DNA is TGTGCCAGAAGCGATAGCGGGAGCTGTAGCACAGATACGCAGTATTTT. Translated, it gives CARSDSGSCSTDTQYF.

This chain connects TRBV30 to TRBJ1-6; 7 nucleotides match TRBD1. This CDR3 has 15 amino acids. Trimming at V came to 2 bases and at J to 7 bases, leaving 8 bases not matched to a gene. CDR1 and CDR2 (germline): GTSNPN, SVGIG (reference sequence). The DNA of the CDR3 is TGTGCCTGGAGTCCTAAACAGGGGATGAATTCACCCCTCCACTTT. Its protein product is CAWSPKQGMNSPLHF. The complete variable domain, with remaining parts taken from reference TRBV30 and TRBJ1-6, reads SQTIHQWPATLVQPVGSPLSLECTVEGTSNPNLYWYRQAAGRGLQLLFYSVGIGQISSEVPQNLSASRPQDRQFILSSKKLLLSDSGFYLCAWSPKQGMNSPLHFGNGTRLTVT.

The rearrangement joins TRBV7-3 to TRBJ2-3, with D possibly called TRBD1 or TRBD2 (6 bases each). The CDR3 contains 13 residues. Trimming took 3 bases from V and 6 from J, leaving 10 bases between them. Germline-derived CDR1 and CDR2 are SGHTA and FQGTGA. CDR3 amino acids: CASSFGGRDTQYF. DNA of the CDR3: TGTGCCAGCAGCTTCGGGGGCAGGGATACGCAGTATTTT.

V gene TRBV6-6 combines with J gene TRBJ2-3; 9 positions match TRBD2. Unmatched junction bases numbered 4, after V lost 6 bases and J lost 0 bases. This CDR3 is 15 amino acids long. The germline V gene encodes CDR1 MNHNY and CDR2 SVGAGI (reference sequence). Here the CDR3 DNA reads TGTGCCAGCAGGCGGACTAGCGTCAGCACAGATACGCAGTATTTT. This translates into CASRRTSVSTDTQYF.

This clone was seen a handful of times. The gene calls are TRBV11-2 and TRBJ1-2; possibly TRBD1 for D (6 bases). CDR1 is SGHAT and CDR2 is FQNNGV in the germline V gene. V was pared by 1 base and J by 7 bases, with 10 bases between. The CDR3 spans 13 residues. CDR3 loop: CASSLVRDTGYTF. CDR3 bases: TGTGCCAGCAGCTTAGTGCGGGACACTGGCTACACCTTC. The variable domain in full, with the rest retrieved from reference TRBV11-2 and TRBJ1-2, is EAGVAQSPRYKIIEKRQSVAFWCNPISGHATLYWYQQILGQGPKLLIQFQNNGVVDDSQLPKDRFSAERLKGVDSTLKIQPAKLEDSAVYLCASSLVRDTGYTFGSGTRLTVV.

The chain links TRBV19 to TRBJ1-5, with TRBD1 matching 8 bases. Per germline, CDR1 LNHDA and CDR2 SQIVND (reference sequence). Trimming removed 5 bases from V and 0 bases from J; junction bases left unmatched: 6. The CDR3 has 16 residues. The CDR3 loop reads CASSPRDRGSNQPQHF. For the CDR3, the DNA is TGTGCCAGTAGTCCCCGCGACAGGGGTAGCAATCAGCCCCAGCATTTT.

The chain couples TRBV2 to TRBJ2-1; no firm D call. V was cut by 2 bases and J by 14 bases, with 13 bases left in between. Germline V gene data show CDR1 as SNHLY and CDR2 as FYNNEI. The CDR3 has 12 amino acids. The CDR3 bases are TGTGCCAGCAGTGAAAGTCTGGGGTCGAAGTTCTTC. As protein: CASSESLGSKFF.

CDR3 in amino acids: CASTTGQASLWGNQPQHF. The CDR3 nucleotides read TGTGCCAGTACAACGGGACAGGCTTCCTTATGGGGCAATCAGCCCCAGCATTTT. The V and J genes are TRBV19 and TRBJ1-5; 8 bases map to TRBD1. The CDR3 has 18 amino acids. V was clipped by 7 bases and J by 2 bases; unmatched bases: 16. Germline V gene lookup returns CDR1 LNHDA and CDR2 SQIVND (reference sequence). Full variable domain (remainder filled in from reference TRBV19 and TRBJ1-5): DGGITQSPKYLFRKEGQNVTLSCEQNLNHDAMYWYRQDPGQGLRLIYYSQIVNDFQKGDIAEGYSVSREKKESFPLTVTSAQKNPTAFYLCASTTGQASLWGNQPQHFGDGTRLSIL.

This CDR3 is CASSLVWQGAAYEQYF. DNA for the CDR3: TGTGCCAGCAGCTTAGTTTGGCAGGGAGCCGCCTACGAGCAGTACTTC. The rearrangement links TRBV7-6 to TRBJ2-7, with D perhaps assigned TRBD1 or TRBD2 (5 bases each). The CDR3 covers 16 residues. CDR1 SGHVS and CDR2 FNYEAQ come from the germline V gene. The V end was cut by 1 base, the J end by 2 bases, with 15 bases between.

V is TRBV5-6 and J is TRBJ1-4; D ambiguous. CDR3 length: 18 amino acids. CDR1 is SGHDT and CDR2 is YYEEEE in the germline V gene. V was trimmed by 1 base and J by 0 bases, leaving 16 bases between them. The CDR3 here is CASSLWVRQSATNEKLFF. The CDR3 DNA sequence: TGTGCCAGCAGCTTGTGGGTTCGGCAGTCTGCAACTAATGAAAAACTGTTTTTT. Looking up the rest from reference TRBV5-6 and TRBJ1-4 gives the full variable domain: DAGVTQSPTHLIKTRGQQVTLRCSPKSGHDTVSWYQQALGQGPQFIFQYYEEEERQRGNFPDRFSGHQFPNYSSELNVNALLLGDSALYLCASSLWVRQSATNEKLFFGSGTQLSVL.

V and J are TRBV27 and TRBJ2-7; D is uncertain. The CDR3 extends over 14 amino acids. The germline gives CDR1 MNHEY, CDR2 SMNVEV (reference sequence). With 6 bases removed from V and 1 base from J, the gap between germline ends came to 13 bases. The CDR3 nucleotides are TGTGCCAGCAGCCGTACCCGGACGTCCTACGAGCAGTACTTC. It encodes CASSRTRTSYEQYF.

The chain is built from TRBV2 and TRBJ1-1; 7 bases are shared with TRBD1. Germline V gene data show CDR1 as SNHLY and CDR2 as FYNNEI. The CDR3 consists of 14 residues. Germline trimming cut 2 bases from V and 1 base from J; bases unmatched to any gene: 1. The chain's CDR3 is CASSERGPNTEAFF. The CDR3 nucleotides read TGTGCCAGCAGTGAAAGGGGGCCGAACACTGAAGCTTTCTTT.

The rearrangement links TRBV18 to TRBJ2-2; D is undetermined. From germline, CDR1 is KGHSH and CDR2 LQKENI. This CDR3 is 12 amino acids long. V was cut by 6 bases and J by 6 bases, with 8 bases left in between. In DNA, the CDR3 is TGTGCCAGCTCCTCCTCGTCCGGGGAGCTGTTTTTT. Translating gives CASSSSSGELFF.

This clone was counted once. This rearrangement joins TRBV5-6 to TRBJ1-5; 9 bases map to TRBD1. After removal of 0 bases from V and 5 bases from J, the junction contained 3 bases not matched to a gene. Germline-derived CDR1 and CDR2 are SGHDT and YYEEEE. The CDR3 is 15 residues long. CDR3 coding DNA: TGTGCCAGCAGCTTGGGGGACAGGGACTATCAGCCCCAGCATTTT. Translated: CASSLGDRDYQPQHF. The full variable domain, completed using reference TRBV5-6 and TRBJ1-5, is DAGVTQSPTHLIKTRGQQVTLRCSPKSGHDTVSWYQQALGQGPQFIFQYYEEEERQRGNFPDRFSGHQFPNYSSELNVNALLLGDSALYLCASSLGDRDYQPQHFGDGTRLSIL.

This clone appeared a single time. The chain combines TRBV5-4 with TRBJ2-7, with 10 bases identical to TRBD1. The germline V gene encodes CDR1 SGHNT and CDR2 YYREEE (reference sequence). J gave up 2 bases and V 4 bases, and 6 bases lay outside the gene matches. The CDR3 runs 15 residues. The CDR3 loop reads CASSRTGGRTYEQYF. The CDR3 nucleotides read TGTGCCAGCAGCAGGACAGGGGGTCGGACCTACGAGCAGTACTTC.

This chain joins TRBV4-3 and TRBJ2-7; 7 bases agree with TRBD1. Germline assignment: CDR1 LGHNA and CDR2 YSLEER. There are 14 residues in the CDR3. Trimming took 0 bases from V and 3 from J; bases not matched to a gene: 2. The CDR3 is CASSQDRGIYEQYF. The CDR3 DNA is TGCGCCAGCAGCCAAGACAGGGGGATCTACGAGCAGTACTTC.

This clone was seen only a few times. The rearrangement links TRBV7-2 to TRBJ2-1, with D perhaps matching TRBD2 (7 bases). The CDR3 is 16 amino acids. Germline CDR1 and CDR2: SGHTA and FQGNSA. Trimming took 4 bases from V and 7 from J, leaving 20 bases between them. As DNA, the CDR3 is TGTGCCAGCAGCTCCTCCGGGACATATAGCGGGAATGAGCAGTTCTTC. This gives the protein CASSSSGTYSGNEQFF.

The genes are TRBV7-6 and TRBJ1-4; D possibly corresponds to TRBD1 (6 bases). V was cut by 3 bases and J by 5 bases, with 10 bases left in between. The CDR3 totals 14 residues. From germline, CDR1 is SGHVS and CDR2 FNYEAQ. CDR3 sequence (DNA): TGTGCCAGCAGCTTTGGGGGCGGGAATGAAAAACTGTTTTTT. It is translated as CASSFGGGNEKLFF.

The chain carries TRBV27 and TRBJ2-1; 12 nucleotides align to TRBD1. V lost 0 bases to trimming and J lost 7 bases; unmatched junction nucleotides: 4. The CDR3 extends over 16 amino acids. The germline CDR1 and CDR2 sequences are MNHEY and SMNVEV (reference sequence). The CDR3 DNA reads TGTGCCAGCAGTTTATCGGGGACAGGGGGCTGGAATGAGCAGTTCTTC. Translated: CASSLSGTGGWNEQFF.

This chain links TRBV9 with TRBJ1-4; tentatively, D is TRBD1 (6 bases). Germline values: CDR1 SGDLS, CDR2 YYNGEE. The CDR3 covers 15 residues. V was pared by 6 bases and J by 6 bases, with 18 bases between. DNA for the CDR3: TGTGCCAGCACGACACAGGGACGGGGACATGAAAAACTGTTTTTT. This gives the protein CASTTQGRGHEKLFF.

The chain carries TRBV7-3 and TRBJ1-1; D gene ambiguous. CDR1 SGHTA and CDR2 FQGTGA come from the germline V gene. The CDR3 is made up of 13 amino acids. V lost 1 base and J 4 bases, leaving 7 bases between the germline ends. The CDR3 sequence: CASSLKGGTEAFF. DNA of the CDR3: TGTGCCAGCAGCTTAAAAGGAGGCACTGAAGCTTTCTTT.

The chain uses TRBV7-6 and TRBJ1-1; TRBD1 might be the D (5 bases). The CDR3 has 13 amino acids. The V end was cut by 5 bases, the J end by 1 base, with 8 bases between. The V gene's germline CDR1 is SGHVS and CDR2 FNYEAQ. DNA for the CDR3: TGTGCCAGCAGCCTGGGGGAGAACACTGAAGCTTTCTTT. Its protein product is CASSLGENTEAFF.

The rearrangement uses TRBV15 and TRBJ2-1; the match to TRBD2 covers 7 bases. V shed 4 bases and J 1 base; nucleotides not matched to a gene: 7. CDR3 length equals 16 residues. The germline CDR1 and CDR2 sequences are LNHNV and YYDKDF (reference sequence). CDR3 sequence reads: CATSTPGRESYNEQFF. CDR3 nucleotides: TGTGCCACCAGCACCCCGGGGAGGGAATCCTACAATGAGCAGTTCTTC.

The CDR3 sequence is CASSPRRGTEAFF. In nucleotides, the CDR3 is TGTGCCAGCAGCCCTAGGCGAGGGACTGAAGCTTTCTTT. The chain employs TRBV11-2 and TRBJ1-1; D remains unclear. Germline V gives CDR1 SGHAT, CDR2 FQNNGV. V was clipped by 5 bases and J by 5 bases, with 12 bases between them. CDR3 size: 13 residues.

The chain combines TRBV11-3 with TRBJ2-3; D is undetermined. The V end was cut by 0 bases, the J end by 2 bases, with 6 bases between. This CDR3 is built from 14 residues. In germline, CDR1 is SGHNT, CDR2 YENEEA. The CDR3 nucleotides are TGTGCCAGCAGCTTAGATGGACCCACAGATACGCAGTATTTT. This codes for CASSLDGPTDTQYF.

The chain recombines TRBV5-4 with TRBJ1-2; D not resolved. Per germline, CDR1 SGHNT and CDR2 YYREEE (reference sequence). Trimming shortened V by 2 bases and J by 7 bases, and 12 bases separated the two germline ends. The CDR3 runs to 13 residues. The CDR3 DNA reads TGTGCCAGCAGCTTTCTTCAGAGCGGTGGCTACACCTTC. It encodes CASSFLQSGGYTF. The full variable domain, completed using reference TRBV5-4 and TRBJ1-2, is ETGVTQSPTHLIKTRGQQVTLRCSSQSGHNTVSWYQQALGQGPQFIFQYYREEENGRGNFPPRFSGLQFPNYSSELNVNALELDDSALYLCASSFLQSGGYTFGSGTRLTVV.